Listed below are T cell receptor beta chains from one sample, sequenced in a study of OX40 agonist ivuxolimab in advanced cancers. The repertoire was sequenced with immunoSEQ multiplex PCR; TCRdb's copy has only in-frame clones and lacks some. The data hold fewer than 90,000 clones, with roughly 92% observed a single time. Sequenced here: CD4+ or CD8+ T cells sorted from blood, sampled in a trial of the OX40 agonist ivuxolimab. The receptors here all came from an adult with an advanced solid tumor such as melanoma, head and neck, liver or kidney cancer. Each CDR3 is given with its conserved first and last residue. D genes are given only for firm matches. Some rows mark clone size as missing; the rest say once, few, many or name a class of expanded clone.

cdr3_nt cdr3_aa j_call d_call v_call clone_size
TGCAGCGTTGAGGCCCAGAACTACGAGCAGTACTTC CSVEAQNYEQYF TRBJ2-7 NA TRBV29-1 NA
TGTGCCAGCAGCTCTGGGACGAATGAGCAGTTCTTC CASSSGTNEQFF TRBJ2-1 NA TRBV6-5 NA
TGTGCCACCAGCAGCAAGCCCGGGCCGAAAGAGACCCAGTACTTC CATSSKPGPKETQYF TRBJ2-5 NA TRBV15 once
TGTGCCAGCAGCTTGGCGGACTACGAGCAGTACTTC CASSLADYEQYF TRBJ2-7 NA TRBV5-6 NA
TGTGCCAGCTCACCATCGAGCTCCTATAATTCACCCCTCCACTTT CASSPSSSYNSPLHF TRBJ1-6 NA TRBV18 NA
TGTGCCTGGAGCTCGGCCCAGCATTTT CAWSSAQHF TRBJ1-5 NA TRBV30 NA
TGTGCCAGCAGTTTAGCGGCTAGCCCCCGCGATGAGCAGTTCTTC CASSLAASPRDEQFF TRBJ2-1 NA TRBV27 NA
TGCGCCAGCAGCCAAGATCGACTAGCGGGGGCTCCCTCTGGGGCCAACGTCCTGACTTTC CASSQDRLAGAPSGANVLTF TRBJ2-6 TRBD2 TRBV4-3 NA
TGTGCCAGCAGCGAAGCAGGCAGTAGCAATCAGCCCCAGCATTTT CASSEAGSSNQPQHF TRBJ1-5 NA TRBV21-1 NA
TGTGCCAGTAGTATCGGGGGGAGACCCCTCCACTTT CASSIGGRPLHF TRBJ1-6 NA TRBV19 NA
TGTGCCAGCAGTTTTAGGACAGGGAATAATTCACCCCTCCACTTT CASSFRTGNNSPLHF TRBJ1-6 TRBD1 TRBV27 NA
TGTGCCAGCAGCGAGTCACGAAACCCTGGAAACACCATATATTTT CASSESRNPGNTIYF TRBJ1-3 NA TRBV9 NA
TGTGCCAGCAGTCCTGAAGGAGTCTCTGGAAACACCATATATTTT CASSPEGVSGNTIYF TRBJ1-3 NA TRBV11-2 NA
TGTGCCAGCAGTTACTCGAATCGTGAAAAACTGTTTTTT CASSYSNREKLFF TRBJ1-4 NA TRBV6-6 once
TGTGCCAGCAGCCGGATTACAAACAGTTTCCTTCCCTATGGCTACACCTTC CASSRITNSFLPYGYTF TRBJ1-2 NA TRBV7-6 once
TGCGCCAGCAGCTTGATTTCTGGGGCCAACGTCCTGACTTTC CASSLISGANVLTF TRBJ2-6 NA TRBV5-1 NA
TGTGCCAGCAGTTACACAGGGGTGGATGGCTACACCTTC CASSYTGVDGYTF TRBJ1-2 TRBD1 TRBV6-5 NA
TGCGCCAGCAGCTTGGCCGGACAGGGGAGGGTAGAAAAACTGTTTTTT CASSLAGQGRVEKLFF TRBJ1-4 TRBD1 TRBV5-1 NA
TGTGCCAGCAGCCCAATAGCGGGAGGCGACCAAGAGACCCAGTACTTC CASSPIAGGDQETQYF TRBJ2-5 TRBD2 TRBV7-7 once
TGTGCCAGCAGTTCCCTCGGCACTGAAGCTTTCTTT CASSSLGTEAFF TRBJ1-1 NA TRBV6-1 few
TGTGCCAGCAGCGTGAGCTGGACTAGCACAGATACGCAGTATTTT CASSVSWTSTDTQYF TRBJ2-3 NA TRBV9 NA
TGTGCCAGCACTAACGTACTCACAGATACGCAGTATTTT CASTNVLTDTQYF TRBJ2-3 NA TRBV6-5 NA
TGTGCCAGCAGGAAGACAGGCCTTCTACTCTACGAGCAGTACTTC CASRKTGLLLYEQYF TRBJ2-7 NA TRBV6-1 NA
TGCGCCCAGCAGTGTAAGTTGAGAAACACCATATATTTT CAQQCKLRNTIYF TRBJ1-3 NA TRBV5-1 NA
TGTGCCAGTAGTATAGGGGACGGCTACACCTTC CASSIGDGYTF TRBJ1-2 NA TRBV19 NA
TGTGCCAGTCAGCTTGGGCGCCGAGGGTACACCGGGGAGCTGTTTTTT CASQLGRRGYTGELFF TRBJ2-2 NA TRBV5-4 NA
TGTGCCGCGTATCCCCCGGGTGCGCTTGAAAGGACAGATACGCAGTATTTT CAAYPPGALERTDTQYF TRBJ2-3 NA TRBV27 NA
TGTGCCAGCAGCCCTGGACAGAACCACGAGTACTTC CASSPGQNHEYF TRBJ2-7 NA TRBV7-8 NA
TGCGCCAGCAGCTTGGAGCGGTTAAGCTCCTACAATGAGCAGTTCTTC CASSLERLSSYNEQFF TRBJ2-1 NA TRBV5-1 NA
TGTGCCAGCAGCCCACAGGGGCAACCCTACGAGCAGTACTTC CASSPQGQPYEQYF TRBJ2-7 TRBD1 TRBV2 NA
TGCGCCAGCAGCCAAAGGGGACAGGGGTTCCACGAGCAGTACTTC CASSQRGQGFHEQYF TRBJ2-7 TRBD1 TRBV4-1 NA
TGTGCCAGTACCATATCAGGGCGATCTGAAGCTTTCTTT CASTISGRSEAFF TRBJ1-1 NA TRBV19 NA
TGTGCCAGCAGCCCCGGACAGGTCACCATTCGCTACACCTTC CASSPGQVTIRYTF TRBJ1-2 TRBD1 TRBV2 NA
TGTGCCAACGGACAGGGTATAACGACTGAAGCTTTCTTT CANGQGITTEAFF TRBJ1-1 TRBD1 TRBV6-1 NA
TGTGCCAGCAGCTTGGGGTATCAGTCTCCTCAGTACTTC CASSLGYQSPQYF TRBJ2-7 NA TRBV5-6 NA
TGTGCCAGCAGTCCTCGGGGACTTAACTCCTACGAGCAGTACTTC CASSPRGLNSYEQYF TRBJ2-7 NA TRBV27 NA
TGTGCCAGCAGCTTCCCCGATATTCGACTAGCAGCCTCCCCAACCGAGCAGTACTTC CASSFPDIRLAASPTEQYF TRBJ2-7 TRBD2 TRBV7-2 NA
TGCAGCGCCGAAGGGGGGGCGAGGACTGAAGCTTTCTTT CSAEGGARTEAFF TRBJ1-1 NA TRBV29-1 NA
TGTGCCAGCAGCTTGGGGGATCAGCCCCAGCATTTT CASSLGDQPQHF TRBJ1-5 NA TRBV5-6 NA
TGTGCCAGCAGCTTGGGGGGAAACACCGGGGAGCTGTTTTTT CASSLGGNTGELFF TRBJ2-2 NA TRBV7-6 NA
TGTGCCAGCAGCGTAGAGCGAGGGTCCTATGGCTACACCTTC CASSVERGSYGYTF TRBJ1-2 NA TRBV9 NA
TGTGCCAGCAGCCTTGGACTACACAATGAGCAGTTCTTC CASSLGLHNEQFF TRBJ2-1 NA TRBV6-5 NA